This TCR beta chain was captured by sequencing in a study of blood T cell repertoires in COVID-19. Across the study: COVID-19 samples, acute and convalescent, were from the United States, Italy and Spain. T cells, B-cell-depleted T cells, or PBMCs supplied cDNA or gDNA.

As processed by the authors: Estimation of nucleated cell counts was performed using reference gene primer amplification. The protocol was immunoSEQ multiplex PCR, while the TCRdb copy is restricted to in-frame clones and leaves out a portion. That table supplies the V and J calls and clone size; D and trimming were determined from the DNA. Of around 59,000 clones listed, 70% to 75% were seen once; the top ten hold more than 15%. CDR3 length equals 13 residues. Trimming pared 2 bases from V and 3 bases from J, leaving 10 bases between. CDR1 and CDR2 (germline): GTSNPN, SVGIG (reference sequence). J is TRBJ1-2 and V is TRBV30; D is perhaps TRBD1 (5 bases). The TCR comes from a woman in her forties or fifties with active or convalescent COVID-19. Sample: peripheral blood. CDR3 region: CAWSLDTYYGYTF. The DNA of the CDR3 is TGTGCCTGGAGTCTGGACACCTACTATGGCTACACCTTC.